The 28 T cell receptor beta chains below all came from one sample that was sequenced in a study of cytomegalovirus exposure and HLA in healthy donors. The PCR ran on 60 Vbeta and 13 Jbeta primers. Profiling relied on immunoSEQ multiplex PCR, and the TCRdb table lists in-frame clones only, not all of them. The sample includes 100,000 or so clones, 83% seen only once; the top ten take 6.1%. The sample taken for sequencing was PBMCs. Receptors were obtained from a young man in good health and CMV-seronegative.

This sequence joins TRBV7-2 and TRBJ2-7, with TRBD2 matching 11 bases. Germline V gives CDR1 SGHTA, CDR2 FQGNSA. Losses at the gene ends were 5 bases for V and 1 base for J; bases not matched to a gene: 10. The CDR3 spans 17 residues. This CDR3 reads CASSPMHRLAGSYEQYF. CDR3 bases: TGTGCCAGCAGCCCGATGCACCGACTAGCGGGATCCTACGAGCAGTACTTC.

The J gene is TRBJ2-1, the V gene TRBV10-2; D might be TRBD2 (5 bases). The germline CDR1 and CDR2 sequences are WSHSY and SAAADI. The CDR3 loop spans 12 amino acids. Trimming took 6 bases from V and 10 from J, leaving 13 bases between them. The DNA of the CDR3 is TGCGCCAGCAGCAGTGCGGGTGGGGAGCAGTTCTTC. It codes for CASSSAGGEQFF.

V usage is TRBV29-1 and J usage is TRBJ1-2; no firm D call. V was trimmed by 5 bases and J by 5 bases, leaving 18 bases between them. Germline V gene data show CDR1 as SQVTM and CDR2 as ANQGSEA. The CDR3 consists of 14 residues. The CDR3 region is CSVSSSERDYGYTF. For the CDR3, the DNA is TGCAGCGTTTCCAGCTCCGAGCGGGATTATGGCTACACCTTC. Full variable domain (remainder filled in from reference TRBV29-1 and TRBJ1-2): SAVISQKPSRDICQRGTSLTIQCQVDSQVTMMFWYRQQPGQSLTLIATANQGSEATYESGFVIDKFPISRPNLTFSTLTVSNMSPEDSSIYLCSVSSSERDYGYTFGSGTRLTVV.

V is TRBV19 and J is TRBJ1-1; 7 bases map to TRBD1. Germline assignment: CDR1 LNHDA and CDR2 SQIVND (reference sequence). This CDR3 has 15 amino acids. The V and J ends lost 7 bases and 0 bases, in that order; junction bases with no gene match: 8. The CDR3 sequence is CASKNAGQLNTEAFF. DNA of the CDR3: TGTGCCAGTAAGAATGCGGGACAGTTGAACACTGAAGCTTTCTTT.

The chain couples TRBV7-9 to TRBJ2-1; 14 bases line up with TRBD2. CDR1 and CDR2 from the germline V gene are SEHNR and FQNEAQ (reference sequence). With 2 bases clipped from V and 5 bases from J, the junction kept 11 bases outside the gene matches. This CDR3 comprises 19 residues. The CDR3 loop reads CASSLRGLAGVLTDNEQFF. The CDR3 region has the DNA TGTGCCAGCAGCTTAAGGGGACTAGCGGGAGTACTTACGGACAATGAGCAGTTCTTC.

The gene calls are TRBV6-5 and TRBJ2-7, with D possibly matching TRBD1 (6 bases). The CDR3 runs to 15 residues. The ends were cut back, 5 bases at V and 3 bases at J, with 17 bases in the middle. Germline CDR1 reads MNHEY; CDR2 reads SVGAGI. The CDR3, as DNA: TGTGCCAGCAGTCTCCCGGGACACGGGTACTACGAGCAGTACTTC. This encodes CASSLPGHGYYEQYF.

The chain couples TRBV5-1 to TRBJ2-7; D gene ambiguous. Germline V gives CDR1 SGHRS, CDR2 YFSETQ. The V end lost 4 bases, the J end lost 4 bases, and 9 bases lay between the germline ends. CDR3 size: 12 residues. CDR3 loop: CASSNDKYEQYF. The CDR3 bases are TGCGCCAGCAGCAACGACAAGTACGAGCAGTACTTC.

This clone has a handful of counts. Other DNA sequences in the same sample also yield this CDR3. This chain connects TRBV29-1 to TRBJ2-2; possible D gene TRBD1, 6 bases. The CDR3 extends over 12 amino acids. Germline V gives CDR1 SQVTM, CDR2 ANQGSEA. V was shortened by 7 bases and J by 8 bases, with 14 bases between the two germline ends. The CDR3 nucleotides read TGCAGCGCCACCCCAGGGGTTGGGGAGCTGTTTTTT. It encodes CSATPGVGELFF.

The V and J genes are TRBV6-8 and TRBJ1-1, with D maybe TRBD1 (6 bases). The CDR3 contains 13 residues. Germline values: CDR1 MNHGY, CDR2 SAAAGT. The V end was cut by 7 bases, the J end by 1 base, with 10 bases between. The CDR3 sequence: CASTYRENTEAFF. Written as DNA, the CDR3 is TGTGCCAGCACCTACAGGGAGAACACTGAAGCTTTCTTT.

The chain's CDR3 is CASSLWRQDRGRKNTEAFF. CDR3 in DNA: TGTGCCAGCAGTTTATGGAGGCAGGACAGGGGCCGCAAGAACACTGAAGCTTTCTTT. V usage is TRBV28 and J usage is TRBJ1-1; 9 bases match TRBD1. Germline V lookup: CDR1 MDHEN, CDR2 SYDVKM. This CDR3 is built from 19 residues. V dropped 0 bases and J dropped 1; count of bases not matched to a gene: 12.

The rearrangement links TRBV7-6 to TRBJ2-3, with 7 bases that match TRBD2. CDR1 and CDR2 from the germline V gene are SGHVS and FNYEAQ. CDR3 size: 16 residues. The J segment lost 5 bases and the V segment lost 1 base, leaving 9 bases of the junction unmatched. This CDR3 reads CASSLEFSGTGDTQYF. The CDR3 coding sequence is TGTGCCAGCAGCTTAGAATTCAGCGGGACCGGAGATACGCAGTATTTT.

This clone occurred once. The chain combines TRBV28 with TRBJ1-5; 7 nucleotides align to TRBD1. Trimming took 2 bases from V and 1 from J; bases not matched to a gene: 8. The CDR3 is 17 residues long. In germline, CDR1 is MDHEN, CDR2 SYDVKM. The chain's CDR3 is CASSLRQGGLSNQPQHF. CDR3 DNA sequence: TGTGCCAGCAGTTTACGACAGGGAGGTTTGAGCAATCAGCCCCAGCATTTT.

The CDR3 sequence: CASGNRGLAGNTIYF. CDR3 coding DNA: TGTGCCAGCGGCAATAGAGGGCTTGCTGGAAACACCATATATTTT. The genes are TRBV28 and TRBJ1-3; D gene uncertain. With 8 bases removed from V and 2 bases from J, the gap between germline ends came to 16 bases. Germline CDR1 and CDR2: MDHEN and SYDVKM. The CDR3 is made up of 15 amino acids.

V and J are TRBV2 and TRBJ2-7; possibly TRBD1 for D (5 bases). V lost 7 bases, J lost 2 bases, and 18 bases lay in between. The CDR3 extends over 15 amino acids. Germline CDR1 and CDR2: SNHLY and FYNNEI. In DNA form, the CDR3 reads TGTGCCAGCACCTTGGGGCAGGGCCTGACCTACGAGCAGTACTTC. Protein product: CASTLGQGLTYEQYF.

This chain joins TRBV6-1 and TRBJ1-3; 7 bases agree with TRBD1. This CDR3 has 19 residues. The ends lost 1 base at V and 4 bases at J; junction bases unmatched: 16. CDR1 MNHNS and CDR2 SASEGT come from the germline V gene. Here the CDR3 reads CASSEGRGRGNGAGNTIYF. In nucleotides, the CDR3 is TGTGCCAGCAGTGAAGGGCGTGGCAGGGGGAATGGAGCAGGAAACACCATATATTTT.

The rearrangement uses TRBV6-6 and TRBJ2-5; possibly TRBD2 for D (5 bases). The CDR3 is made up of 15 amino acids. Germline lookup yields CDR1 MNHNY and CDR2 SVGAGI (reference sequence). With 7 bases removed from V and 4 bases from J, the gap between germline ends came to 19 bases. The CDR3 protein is CASTLRGHSGETQYF. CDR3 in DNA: TGTGCCAGCACTCTAAGAGGGCATTCGGGAGAGACCCAGTACTTC.

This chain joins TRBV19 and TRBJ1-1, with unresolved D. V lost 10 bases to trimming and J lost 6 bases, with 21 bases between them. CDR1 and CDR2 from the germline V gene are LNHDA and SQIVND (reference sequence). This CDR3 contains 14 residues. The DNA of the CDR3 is TGTGCCACCCTACCAGGTGGAGGGATCCCTGAAGCTTTCTTT. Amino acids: CATLPGGGIPEAFF.

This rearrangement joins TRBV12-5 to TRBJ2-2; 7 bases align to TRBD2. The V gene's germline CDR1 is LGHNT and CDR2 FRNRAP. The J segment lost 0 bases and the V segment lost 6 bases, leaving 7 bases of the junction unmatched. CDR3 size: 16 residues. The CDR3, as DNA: TGTGCTAGTGGGCCCCCTAGCGGTACGAACACCGGGGAGCTGTTTTTT. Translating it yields CASGPPSGTNTGELFF.

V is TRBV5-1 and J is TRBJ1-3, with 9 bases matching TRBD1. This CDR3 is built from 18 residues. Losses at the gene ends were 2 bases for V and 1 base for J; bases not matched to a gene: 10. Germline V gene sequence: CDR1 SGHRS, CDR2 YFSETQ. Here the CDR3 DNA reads TGCGCCAGCAGCTTACAGGGGGCTAGAATGTCTTCTGGAAACACCATATATTTT. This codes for CASSLQGARMSSGNTIYF.

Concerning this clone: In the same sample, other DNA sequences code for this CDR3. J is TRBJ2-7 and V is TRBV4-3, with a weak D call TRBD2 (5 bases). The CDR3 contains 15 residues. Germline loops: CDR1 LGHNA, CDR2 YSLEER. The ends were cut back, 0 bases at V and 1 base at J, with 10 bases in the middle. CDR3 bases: TGCGCCAGCAGCCAAGATCAGAGGGCTTCCTACGAGCAGTACTTC. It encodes CASSQDQRASYEQYF.

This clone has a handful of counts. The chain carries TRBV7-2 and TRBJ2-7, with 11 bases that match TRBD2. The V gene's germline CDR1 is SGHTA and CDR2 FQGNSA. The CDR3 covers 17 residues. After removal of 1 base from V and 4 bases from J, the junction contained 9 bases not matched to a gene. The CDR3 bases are TGTGCCAGCAGCTTAGAAATAGGGCTAGCGGGAGGATACGAGCAGTACTTC. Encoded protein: CASSLEIGLAGGYEQYF. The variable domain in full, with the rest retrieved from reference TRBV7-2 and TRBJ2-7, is GAGVSQSPSNKVTEKGKDVELRCDPISGHTALYWYRQSLGQGLEFLIYFQGNSAPDKSGLPSDRFSAERTGGSVSTLTIQRTQQEDSAVYLCASSLEIGLAGGYEQYFGPGTRLTVT.

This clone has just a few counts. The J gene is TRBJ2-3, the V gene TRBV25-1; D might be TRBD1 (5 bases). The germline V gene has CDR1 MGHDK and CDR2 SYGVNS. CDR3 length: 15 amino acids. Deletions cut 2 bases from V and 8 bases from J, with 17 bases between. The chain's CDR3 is CASSEMGQGRGTQYF. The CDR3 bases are TGTGCCAGCAGTGAAATGGGCCAGGGAAGAGGTACGCAGTATTTT.

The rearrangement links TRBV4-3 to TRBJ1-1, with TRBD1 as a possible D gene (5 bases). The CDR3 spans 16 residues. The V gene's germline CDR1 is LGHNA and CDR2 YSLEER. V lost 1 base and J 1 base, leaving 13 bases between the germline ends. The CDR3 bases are TGCGCCAGCAGCCAAGCTATACAGGATTCGAACACTGAAGCTTTCTTT. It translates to CASSQAIQDSNTEAFF.

CDR3 DNA sequence: TGTGCCAGCAGCCGAAGACAGGGATACACTGAAGCTTTCTTT. Translation: CASSRRQGYTEAFF. This sequence joins TRBV7-8 and TRBJ1-1; 7 nucleotides line up with TRBD1. This CDR3 has 14 residues. Losses at the gene ends were 5 bases for V and 3 bases for J; bases not matched to a gene: 6. In germline, CDR1 is SGHVS, CDR2 FQNEAQ.

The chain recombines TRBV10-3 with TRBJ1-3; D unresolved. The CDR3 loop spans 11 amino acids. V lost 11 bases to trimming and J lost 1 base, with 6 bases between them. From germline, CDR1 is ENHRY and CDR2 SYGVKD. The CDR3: CAGGSGNTIYF. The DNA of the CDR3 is TGTGCCGGAGGTTCTGGAAACACCATATATTTT.

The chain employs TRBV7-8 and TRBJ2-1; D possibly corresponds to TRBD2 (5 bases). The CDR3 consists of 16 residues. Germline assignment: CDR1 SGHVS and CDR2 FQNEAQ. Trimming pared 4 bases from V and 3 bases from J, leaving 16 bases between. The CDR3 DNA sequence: TGTGCCAGCAGCTCCGAGGGCAGGTCGGGCTACAATGAGCAGTTCTTC. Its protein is CASSSEGRSGYNEQFF.

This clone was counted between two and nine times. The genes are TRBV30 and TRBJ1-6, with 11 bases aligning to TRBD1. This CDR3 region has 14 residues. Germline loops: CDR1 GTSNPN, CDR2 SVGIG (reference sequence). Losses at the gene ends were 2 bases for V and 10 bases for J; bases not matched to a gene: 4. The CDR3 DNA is TGTGCCTGGAGTCGGACAGGGGGCCGGTCACCCCTCCACTTT. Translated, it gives CAWSRTGGRSPLHF.

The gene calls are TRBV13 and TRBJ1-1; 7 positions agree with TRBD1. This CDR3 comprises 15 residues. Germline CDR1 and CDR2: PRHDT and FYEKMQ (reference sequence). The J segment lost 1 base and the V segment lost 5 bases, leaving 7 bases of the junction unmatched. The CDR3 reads CASSPSGTANTEAFF. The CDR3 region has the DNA TGTGCCAGCAGCCCGTCCGGGACAGCGAACACTGAAGCTTTCTTT.